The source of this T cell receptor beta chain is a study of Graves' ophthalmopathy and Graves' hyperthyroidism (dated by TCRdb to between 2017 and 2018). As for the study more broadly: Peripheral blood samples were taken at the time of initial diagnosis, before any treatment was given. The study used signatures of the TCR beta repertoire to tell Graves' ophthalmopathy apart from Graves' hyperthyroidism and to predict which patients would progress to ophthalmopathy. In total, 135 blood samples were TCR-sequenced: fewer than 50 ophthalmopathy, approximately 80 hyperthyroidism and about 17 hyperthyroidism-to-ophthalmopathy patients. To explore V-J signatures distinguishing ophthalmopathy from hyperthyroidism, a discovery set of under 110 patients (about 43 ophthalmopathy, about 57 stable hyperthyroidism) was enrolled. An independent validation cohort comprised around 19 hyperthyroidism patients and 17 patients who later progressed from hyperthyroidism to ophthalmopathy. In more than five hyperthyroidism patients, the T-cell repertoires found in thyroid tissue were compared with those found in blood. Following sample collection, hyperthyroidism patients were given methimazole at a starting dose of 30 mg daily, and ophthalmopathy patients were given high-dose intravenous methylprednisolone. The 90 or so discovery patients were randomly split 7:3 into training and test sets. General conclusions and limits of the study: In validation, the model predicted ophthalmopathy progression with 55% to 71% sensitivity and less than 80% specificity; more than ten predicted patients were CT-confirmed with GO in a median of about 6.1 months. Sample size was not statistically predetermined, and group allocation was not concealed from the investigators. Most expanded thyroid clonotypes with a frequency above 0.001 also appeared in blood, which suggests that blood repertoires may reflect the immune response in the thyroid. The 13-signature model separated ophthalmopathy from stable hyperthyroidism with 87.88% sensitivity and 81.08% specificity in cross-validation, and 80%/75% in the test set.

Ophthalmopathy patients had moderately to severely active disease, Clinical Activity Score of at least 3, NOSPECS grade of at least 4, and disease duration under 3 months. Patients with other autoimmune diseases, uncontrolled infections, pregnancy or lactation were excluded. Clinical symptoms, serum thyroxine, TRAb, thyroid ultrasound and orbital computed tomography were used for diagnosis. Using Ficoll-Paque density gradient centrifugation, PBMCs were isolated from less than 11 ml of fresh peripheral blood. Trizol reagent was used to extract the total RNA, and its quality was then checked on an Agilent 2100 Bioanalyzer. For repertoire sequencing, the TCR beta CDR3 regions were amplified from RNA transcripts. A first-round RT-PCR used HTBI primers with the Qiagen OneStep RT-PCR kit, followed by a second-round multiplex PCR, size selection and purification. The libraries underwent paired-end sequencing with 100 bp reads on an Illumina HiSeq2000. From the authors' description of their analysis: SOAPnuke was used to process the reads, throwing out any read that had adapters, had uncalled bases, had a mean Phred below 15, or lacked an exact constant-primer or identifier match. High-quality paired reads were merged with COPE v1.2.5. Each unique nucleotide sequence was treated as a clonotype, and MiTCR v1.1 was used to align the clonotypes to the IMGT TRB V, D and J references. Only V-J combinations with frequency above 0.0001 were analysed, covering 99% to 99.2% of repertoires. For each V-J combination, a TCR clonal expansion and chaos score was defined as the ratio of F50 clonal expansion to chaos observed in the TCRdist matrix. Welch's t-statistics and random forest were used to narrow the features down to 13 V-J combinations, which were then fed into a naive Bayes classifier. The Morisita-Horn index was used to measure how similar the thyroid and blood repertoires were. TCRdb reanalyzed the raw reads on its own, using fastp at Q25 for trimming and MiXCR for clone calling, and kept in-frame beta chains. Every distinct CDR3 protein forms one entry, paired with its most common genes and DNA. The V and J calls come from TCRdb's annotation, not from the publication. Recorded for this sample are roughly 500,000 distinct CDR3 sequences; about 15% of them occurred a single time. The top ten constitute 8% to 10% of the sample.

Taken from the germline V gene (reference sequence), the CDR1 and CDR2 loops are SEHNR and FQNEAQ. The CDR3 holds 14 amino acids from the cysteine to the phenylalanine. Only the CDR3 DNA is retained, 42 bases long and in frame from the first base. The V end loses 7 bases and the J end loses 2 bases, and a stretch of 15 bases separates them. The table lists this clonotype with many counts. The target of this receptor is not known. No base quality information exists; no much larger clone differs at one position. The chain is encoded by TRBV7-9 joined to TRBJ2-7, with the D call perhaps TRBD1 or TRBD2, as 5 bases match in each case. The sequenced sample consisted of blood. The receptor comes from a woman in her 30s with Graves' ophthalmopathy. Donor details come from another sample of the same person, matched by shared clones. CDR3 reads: CASTQIGATYEQYF. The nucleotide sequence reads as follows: TGTGCCAGCACCCAAATCGGGGCCACCTACGAGCAGTACTTC.